This T cell receptor beta chain is drawn from a study of post-analysis software for immune sequencing data. This clonotype was recorded many times. Incorporated into the TCR beta cDNA libraries were unique molecular identifiers, which served to reduce PCR and sequencing biases. Roughly 500,000 cDNA molecules were recovered from an input of roughly 0.85 to 10 million T cells. TCRdb re-called the PCR reads with MiXCR, one entry per CDR3 protein. This table has under 200,000 distinct CDR3 sequences, 29% appearing once. This TCR was sampled from a girl younger than 18 with multiple sclerosis. Sequencing was carried out using blood.

The DNA for the CDR3 is TGTGCCACCAGCAGAGATTTGAATGGACGGTCGAGGGAGACCCAGTACTTC. Its translation is CATSRDLNGRSRETQYF. The V call is TRBV15, the J call TRBJ2-5, with no clear D. Germline V lookup: CDR1 LNHNV, CDR2 YYDKDF (reference sequence). V was shortened by 0 bases and J by 5 bases, with 19 bases between the two germline ends. The CDR3 sequence is 17 residues long.